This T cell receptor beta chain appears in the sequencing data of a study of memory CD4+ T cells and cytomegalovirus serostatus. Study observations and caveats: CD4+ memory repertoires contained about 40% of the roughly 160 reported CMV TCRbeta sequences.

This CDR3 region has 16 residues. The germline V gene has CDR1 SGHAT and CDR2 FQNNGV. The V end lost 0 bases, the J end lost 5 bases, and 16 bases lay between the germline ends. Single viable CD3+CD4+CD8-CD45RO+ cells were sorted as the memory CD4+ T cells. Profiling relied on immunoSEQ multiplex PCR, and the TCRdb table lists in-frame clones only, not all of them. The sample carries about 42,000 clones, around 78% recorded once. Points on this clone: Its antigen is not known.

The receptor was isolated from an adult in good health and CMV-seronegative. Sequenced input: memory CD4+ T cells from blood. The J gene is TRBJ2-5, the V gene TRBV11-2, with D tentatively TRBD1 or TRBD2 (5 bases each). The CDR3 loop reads CASSLEWGLGPETQYF. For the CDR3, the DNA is TGTGCCAGCAGCTTAGAATGGGGGTTAGGTCCGGAGACCCAGTACTTC. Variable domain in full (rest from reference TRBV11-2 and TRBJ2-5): EAGVAQSPRYKIIEKRQSVAFWCNPISGHATLYWYQQILGQGPKLLIQFQNNGVVDDSQLPKDRFSAERLKGVDSTLKIQPAKLEDSAVYLCASSLEWGLGPETQYFGPGTRLLVL.